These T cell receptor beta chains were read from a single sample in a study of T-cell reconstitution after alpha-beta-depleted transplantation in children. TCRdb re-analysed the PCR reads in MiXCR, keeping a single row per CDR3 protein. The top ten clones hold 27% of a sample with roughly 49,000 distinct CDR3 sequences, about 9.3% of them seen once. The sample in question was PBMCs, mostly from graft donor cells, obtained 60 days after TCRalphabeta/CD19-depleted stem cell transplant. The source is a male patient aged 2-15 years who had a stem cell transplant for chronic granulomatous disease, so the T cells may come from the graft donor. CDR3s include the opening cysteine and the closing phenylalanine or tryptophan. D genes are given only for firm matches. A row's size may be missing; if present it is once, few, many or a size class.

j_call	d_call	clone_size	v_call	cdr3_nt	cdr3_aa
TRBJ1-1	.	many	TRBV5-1	TGCGCCAGCAGTTATCGGGGTTCGGCTGAAGCTTTCTTT	CASSYRGSAEAFF
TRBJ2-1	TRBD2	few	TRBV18	TGTGCCAGCTCCACTAGCGGGAGTCCCTACAATGAGCAGTTCTTC	CASSTSGSPYNEQFF
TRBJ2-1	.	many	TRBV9	TGTGCCAGCAGCGTAGAAGCAAGCTCCTACAATGAGCAGTTCTTC	CASSVEASSYNEQFF
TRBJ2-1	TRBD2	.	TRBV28	TGTGCCAGCAGTTTGACTAGCGTGGGCCACAATGAGCAGTTCTTC	CASSLTSVGHNEQFF
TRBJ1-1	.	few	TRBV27	TGTGCCAGCAGTTTATTTGGGCAAGGGGTGCGCACTGAAGCTTTCTTT	CASSLFGQGVRTEAFF
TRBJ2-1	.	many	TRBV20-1	TGCAGTGCTAACGTCGTAAATGAGCAGTTCTTC	CSANVVNEQFF
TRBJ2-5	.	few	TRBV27	TGTGCCAGCAGTCACAAAGAGACCCAGTACTTC	CASSHKETQYF
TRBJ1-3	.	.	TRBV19	TGTGCCAGTAGTATTTTCGAGTCCGGAAACACCATATATTTT	CASSIFESGNTIYF
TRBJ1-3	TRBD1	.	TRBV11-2	TGTGCCAGCAGCTCAAACCCGGGACAGGGAGGAAACACCATATATTTT	CASSSNPGQGGNTIYF
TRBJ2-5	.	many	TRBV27	TGTGCCAGCAGTCCCCTCCTTGGCGGGGCTAAGCGGGAGACCCAGTACTTC	CASSPLLGGAKRETQYF
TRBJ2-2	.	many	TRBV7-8	TGTGCCAGCAGCTTAGGTAGAACCGGGGAGCTGTTTTTT	CASSLGRTGELFF
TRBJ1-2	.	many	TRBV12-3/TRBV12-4	TGTGCCAGCAGTTTAGAGAGTGGGCCTCCGAGGTATGGCTACACCTTC	CASSLESGPPRYGYTF
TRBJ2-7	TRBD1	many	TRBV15	TGTGCCACCAGCACGGACAGGGCGTCATGGGAGCAGTACTTC	CATSTDRASWEQYF
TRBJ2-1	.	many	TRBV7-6	TGTGCCAGCAGCCGCCTCAGCGGGCCTAATTACAATGAGCAGTTCTTC	CASSRLSGPNYNEQFF
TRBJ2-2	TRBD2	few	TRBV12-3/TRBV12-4	TGTGCCAGCAGTTTACCCGGGGTGGGAGGGAGGGCCTGGGCCGGGGAGCTGTTTTTT	CASSLPGVGGRAWAGELFF
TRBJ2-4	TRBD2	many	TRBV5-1	TGCGCCAGCGGGCCGGGACTAGCGGAAAACATTCAGTACTTC	CASGPGLAENIQYF
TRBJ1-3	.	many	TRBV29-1	TGCAGCGTGGGGGACCCACCTTACTCTGGAAACACCATATATTTT	CSVGDPPYSGNTIYF
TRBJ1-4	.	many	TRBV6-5	TGTGCCAGCAGTTACCGGGAGTTTAATGAAAAACTGTTTTTT	CASSYREFNEKLFF
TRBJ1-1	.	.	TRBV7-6	TGTGCCAGCAGCTTATCCCGAGCCATGAACACTGAAGCTTTCTTT	CASSLSRAMNTEAFF
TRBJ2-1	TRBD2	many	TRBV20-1	TGCAGTGCTAGACGCCTAGCGGCCTACAATGAGCAGTTCTTC	CSARRLAAYNEQFF
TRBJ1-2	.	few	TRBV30	TGTGCCTGGAGTGTACCGTTCTCGACAAGTAGAAAAGGCTACACCTTC	CAWSVPFSTSRKGYTF
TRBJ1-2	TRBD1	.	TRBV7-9	TGTGCCAGCAGCCAGGGGGCGAACTATGGCTACACCTTC	CASSQGANYGYTF
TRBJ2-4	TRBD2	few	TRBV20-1	TGCAGTGCTTATAGCGGGAATTTAAACATTCAGTACTTC	CSAYSGNLNIQYF
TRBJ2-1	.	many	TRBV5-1	TGCGCCAGCAGCTTGCGGGACCACATTGTCGATGAGCAGTTCTTC	CASSLRDHIVDEQFF
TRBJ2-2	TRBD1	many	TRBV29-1	TGCAGCGTTGGAACAGGGGGTCCCGGGGAGCTGTTTTTT	CSVGTGGPGELFF
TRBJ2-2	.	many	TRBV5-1	TGCGCCAGCAGCCGAGGACCCTGGGCAGGGCCGAACACCGGGGAGCTGTTTTTT	CASSRGPWAGPNTGELFF
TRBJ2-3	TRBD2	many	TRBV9	TGTGCCAGCAGCGTAGGGGTTAGCGGGTCTTTCACAGATACGCAGTATTTT	CASSVGVSGSFTDTQYF
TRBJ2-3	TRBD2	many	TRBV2	TGTGCCAGCAGTGTTTTTAGGGAGGGGAACACAGATACGCAGTATTTT	CASSVFREGNTDTQYF
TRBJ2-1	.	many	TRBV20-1	TGCAGTGCTAGAGATCTTTGGCAGGGGTCTGGCGATGAGCAGTTCTTC	CSARDLWQGSGDEQFF
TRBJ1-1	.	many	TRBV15	TGTGCCACCAGCAAGGGGGGGAGAGGGCTAAACACTGAAGCTTTCTTT	CATSKGGRGLNTEAFF
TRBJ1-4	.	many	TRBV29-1	TGCAGCGTAGGGCTGAATAATGAAAAACTGTTTTTT	CSVGLNNEKLFF
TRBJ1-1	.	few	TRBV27	TGTGCCAGCAGTTTATGGGGGAAAGGGTTGAACACTGAAGCTTTCTTT	CASSLWGKGLNTEAFF
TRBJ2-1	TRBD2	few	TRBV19	TGTGCCAGTAGACTAAGACTAGCGGGAGGGACCTACAATGAGCAGTTCTTC	CASRLRLAGGTYNEQFF
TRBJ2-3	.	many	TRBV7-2	TGTGCCAGCAGCGGGGACGCAGATACGCAGTATTTT	CASSGDADTQYF
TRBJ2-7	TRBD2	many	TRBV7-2	TGTGCCAGCACCCGGACTAGCGGGAGTTCCTACGAGCAGTACTTC	CASTRTSGSSYEQYF
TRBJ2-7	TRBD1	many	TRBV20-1	TGCAGTGCTAGAACCGGACAGGGCCCCTACGAGCAGTACTTC	CSARTGQGPYEQYF
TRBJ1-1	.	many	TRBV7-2	TGTGCCAGCAGCCCTATTCTGACTCCGAACACTGAAGCTTTCTTT	CASSPILTPNTEAFF
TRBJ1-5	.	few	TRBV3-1	TGTGCCTCCTGCCAAGATGGACACGACTATCAGCCCCAGCATTTT	CASCQDGHDYQPQHF
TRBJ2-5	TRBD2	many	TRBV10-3	TGTGCCACCGCTAGCGGGAGCCAAGAGACCCAGTACTTC	CATASGSQETQYF
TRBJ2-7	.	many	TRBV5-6	TGTGCCAGCAGCCCAACCGGACGTGGGGGGGCGTTCTACGAGCAGTACTTC	CASSPTGRGGAFYEQYF
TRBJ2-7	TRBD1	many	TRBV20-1	TGCAGTGCAACCGGACAGGGGTACGAGCAGTACTTC	CSATGQGYEQYF
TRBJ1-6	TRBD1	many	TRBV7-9	TGTGCCAGCAGCTCCCATGACTCGACAGGGGTTAATTCACCCCTCCACTTT	CASSSHDSTGVNSPLHF
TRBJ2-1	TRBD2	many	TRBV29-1	TGCAGCGCCACGCTAGCGGGAGCTATAAGGAATGAGCAGTTCTTC	CSATLAGAIRNEQFF
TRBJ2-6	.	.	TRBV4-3	TGCGCCAGCAGCCAGGGGCCCAGCTCTGGGGCCAACGTCCTGACTTTC	CASSQGPSSGANVLTF
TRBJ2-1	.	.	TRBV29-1	TGCAGCGTTGTGGGCGGGAATGCTCGGTACAATGAGCAGTTCTTC	CSVVGGNARYNEQFF
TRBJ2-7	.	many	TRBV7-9	TGTGCCAGCAGCTTGGGACTCTCCAACTACGAGCAGTACTTC	CASSLGLSNYEQYF
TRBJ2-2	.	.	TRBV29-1	TGCAGCGTTGAAGATCGAACAGGGAGGAACACCGGGGAGCTGTTTTTT	CSVEDRTGRNTGELFF
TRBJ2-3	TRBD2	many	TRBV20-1	TGCAGTGCTAGAGATCCGCGGGAGCGGGGAGATACGCAGTATTTT	CSARDPRERGDTQYF
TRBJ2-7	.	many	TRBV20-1	TGCAGTGCTAGACGGCGGAACTCCTACGAGCAGTACTTC	CSARRRNSYEQYF
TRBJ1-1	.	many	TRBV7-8	TGTGCCAGCAGCTTAGCTAGGGTAGGGACTGAAGCTTTCTTT	CASSLARVGTEAFF
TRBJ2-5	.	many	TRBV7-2	TGTGCCAGCGCGGGACAGACCCTGAAAGAGACCCAGTACTTC	CASAGQTLKETQYF
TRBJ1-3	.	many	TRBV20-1	TGCAGTGCTCTAATAGCAAACTCTGGAAACACCATATATTTT	CSALIANSGNTIYF
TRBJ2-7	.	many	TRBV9	TGTGCCAGCAGCGTAGGATGGTCCTCCTACGAGCAGTACTTC	CASSVGWSSYEQYF
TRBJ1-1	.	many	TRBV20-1	TGCAGTGCTAGTCCCCCCCAGTGGACTGAAGCTTTCTTT	CSASPPQWTEAFF
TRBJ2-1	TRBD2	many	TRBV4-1	TGCGCCAGCAGCCATCGTAGCGGGAGCGTCTACAATGAGCAGTTCTTC	CASSHRSGSVYNEQFF
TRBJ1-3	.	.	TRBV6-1	TGTGCCAGCAGTGAGGTTTACGGATCCTCCTCTGGAAACACCATATATTTT	CASSEVYGSSSGNTIYF
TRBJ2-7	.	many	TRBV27	TGTGCCAGCAGTTTATCAGGGGTCTACGAGCAGTACTTC	CASSLSGVYEQYF
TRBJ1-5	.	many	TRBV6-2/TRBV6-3	TGTGCCAGCAGTTATTTTTCTCCTTTAGGGCATCAGCCCCAGCATTTT	CASSYFSPLGHQPQHF
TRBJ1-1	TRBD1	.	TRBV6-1	TGTGCCAGCAGAAGGACAGGGATGACTGAAGCTTTCTTT	CASRRTGMTEAFF
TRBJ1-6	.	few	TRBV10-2	TGCGCCAGCACCAGTCTGGATTCACCCCTCCACTTT	CASTSLDSPLHF